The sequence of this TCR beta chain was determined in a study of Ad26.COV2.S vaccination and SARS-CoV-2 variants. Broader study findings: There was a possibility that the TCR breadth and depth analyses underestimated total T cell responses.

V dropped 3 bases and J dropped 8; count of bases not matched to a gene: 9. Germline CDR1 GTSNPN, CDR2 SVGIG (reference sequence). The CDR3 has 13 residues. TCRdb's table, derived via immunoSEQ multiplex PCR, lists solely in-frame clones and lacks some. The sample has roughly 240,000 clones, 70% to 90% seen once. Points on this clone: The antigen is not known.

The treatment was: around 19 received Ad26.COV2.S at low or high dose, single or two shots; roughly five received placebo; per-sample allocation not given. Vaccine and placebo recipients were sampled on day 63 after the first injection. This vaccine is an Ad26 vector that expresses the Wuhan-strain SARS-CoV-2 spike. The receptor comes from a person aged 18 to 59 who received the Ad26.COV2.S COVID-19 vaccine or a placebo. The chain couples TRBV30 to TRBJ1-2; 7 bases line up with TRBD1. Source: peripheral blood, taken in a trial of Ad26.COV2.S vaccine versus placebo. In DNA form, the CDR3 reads TGTGCCTGGAGCGTGGGACAGTTCAGGGGCTACACCTTC. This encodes CAWSVGQFRGYTF. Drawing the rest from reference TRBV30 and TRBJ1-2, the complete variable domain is SQTIHQWPATLVQPVGSPLSLECTVEGTSNPNLYWYRQAAGRGLQLLFYSVGIGQISSEVPQNLSASRPQDRQFILSSKKLLLSDSGFYLCAWSVGQFRGYTFGSGTRLTVV.